This T cell receptor beta chain stems from a study of blood T cells in healthy people across ages. A sample-barcoded 5' primer and a J-beta primer mix were used in a second PCR of about 6 to 12 cycles. TCRdb used MiXCR to reprocess the 5' RACE reads, holding one entry per CDR3 protein. The sample consists of about 1.7 million distinct CDR3 sequences, approximately 28% of them appearing once. The germline gives CDR1 KGHSH, CDR2 LQKENI. This CDR3 comprises 13 residues. V was shortened by 2 bases and J by 5 bases, with 9 bases between the two germline ends. Sample: blood. The V gene is TRBV18, the J gene TRBJ2-5, with D perhaps given as TRBD1 or TRBD2 (5 bases each). This TCR was recovered from a woman in her 30s in good health. As DNA, the CDR3 is TGTGCCAGCTCACCATCAGAGGGGGAGACCCAGTACTTC. It specifies CASSPSEGETQYF.